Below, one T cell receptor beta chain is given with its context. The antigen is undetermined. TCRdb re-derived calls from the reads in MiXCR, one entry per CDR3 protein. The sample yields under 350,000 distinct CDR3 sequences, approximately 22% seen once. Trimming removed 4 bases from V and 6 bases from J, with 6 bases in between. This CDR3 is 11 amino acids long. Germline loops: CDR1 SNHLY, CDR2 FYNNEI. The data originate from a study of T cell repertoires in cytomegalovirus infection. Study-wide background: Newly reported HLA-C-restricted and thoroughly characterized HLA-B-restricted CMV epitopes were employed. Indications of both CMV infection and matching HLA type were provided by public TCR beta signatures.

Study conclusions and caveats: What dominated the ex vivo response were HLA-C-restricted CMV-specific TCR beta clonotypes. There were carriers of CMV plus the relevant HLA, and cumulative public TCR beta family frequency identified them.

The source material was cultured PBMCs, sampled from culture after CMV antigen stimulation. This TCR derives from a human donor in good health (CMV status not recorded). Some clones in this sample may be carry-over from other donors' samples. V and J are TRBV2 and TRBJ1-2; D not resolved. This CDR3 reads CASSVVDGYTF. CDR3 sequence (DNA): TGTGCCAGCAGTGTTGTGGATGGCTACACCTTC.